This TCR beta chain originates from a study of graft-versus-host responses after intestinal transplantation. Study in general: Each transplant was multivisceral, liver-intestinal, or isolated intestinal. Every recipient underwent anti-thymocyte globulin induction, then tacrolimus and steroids for two to three years.

Study observations and caveats: Graft-donor T cell macrochimerism in patients accompanied high graft-versus-host to host-versus-graft clonal ratios in allografts. With peak circulating GvH clone levels came an association with early post-transplant HvG declines.

Assay used: immunoSEQ multiplex PCR; TCRdb lists only in-frame clones, some missing. The table includes approximately 88,000 clones, over 90% detected once. There are 11 residues in the CDR3. V lost 5 bases to trimming and J lost 1 base, with 2 bases between them. Germline-derived CDR1 and CDR2 are SGHTA and FQGTGA. To note about this clone: Its antigen is undetermined.

The rearrangement uses TRBV7-3 and TRBJ2-5, with D unresolved. Sample: unstimulated CD4+ T cells sorted from spleen or lymph node cells, taken before transplant. This clonotype originated in a human donor who was the organ donor for an intestinal transplant. The CDR3, as DNA: TGTGCCAGCAGCCTCCAAGAGACCCAGTACTTC. It translates to CASSLQETQYF. The full variable domain, with the rest looked up from reference TRBV7-3 and TRBJ2-5, is GAGVSQTPSNKVTEKGKYVELRCDPISGHTALYWYRQSLGQGPEFLIYFQGTGAADDSGLPNDRFFAVRPEGSVSTLKIQRTERGDSAVYLCASSLQETQYFGPGTRLLVL.